These 14 T cell receptor beta chains came from one sample sequenced in a study of cytomegalovirus exposure and HLA in healthy donors. The study ran its PCR with 60 Vbeta and 13 Jbeta primers. Assay used: immunoSEQ multiplex PCR; TCRdb lists only in-frame clones, some missing. There are about 100,000 clones in the sample; around 80% occur only once, and approximately 3.6% lies in the top ten. Material for sequencing was PBMCs. Receptor source: a woman between 45 and 60 years old in good health and CMV-seropositive.

J is TRBJ2-7 and V is TRBV5-1; TRBD1 agrees at 12 bases. There are 14 residues in the CDR3. The germline V gene has CDR1 SGHRS and CDR2 YFSETQ. J gave up 7 bases and V 1 base, and 3 bases lay outside the gene matches. In DNA, the CDR3 is TGCGCCAGCAGCTTGAGGGACAGGGGGCTTGAGCAGTACTTC. It is translated as CASSLRDRGLEQYF.

The chain carries TRBV30 and TRBJ1-1; the D is unclear. The CDR3 runs to 13 residues. Germline V gives CDR1 GTSNPN, CDR2 SVGIG (reference sequence). The V end was cut by 0 bases, the J end by 0 bases, with 5 bases between. CDR3 in DNA: TGTGCCTGGAGTGTACTGATGAACACTGAAGCTTTCTTT. This codes for CAWSVLMNTEAFF.

The rearrangement links TRBV27 to TRBJ2-7; TRBD1 matches at 7 bases. The CDR3 spans 14 residues. V was pared by 4 bases and J by 1 base, with 4 bases of the junction left unmatched. Germline lookup yields CDR1 MNHEY and CDR2 SMNVEV (reference sequence). The CDR3 DNA sequence: TGTGCCAGCAGTTCTGGGACAGCTTCCTACGAGCAGTACTTC. Its translation: CASSSGTASYEQYF.

The chain recombines TRBV5-1 with TRBJ1-6; no definite D call. Trimming shortened V by 5 bases and J by 7 bases, and 16 bases separated the two germline ends. The CDR3 loop spans 15 amino acids. Per the germline V gene, CDR1 is SGHRS and CDR2 is YFSETQ. This CDR3 reads CASSSRLSLNSPLHF. Written as DNA, the CDR3 is TGCGCCAGCAGTTCCCGACTGAGTTTGAATTCACCCCTCCACTTT.

J is TRBJ2-1 and V is TRBV11-2; tentative D call: TRBD2 (6 bases). CDR3 length: 15 residues. The germline gives CDR1 SGHAT, CDR2 FQNNGV. V was clipped by 0 bases and J by 7 bases, with 13 bases between them. CDR3 in DNA: TGTGCCAGCAGCTTAGAGTTCGCAGGGAGGAATGAGCAGTTCTTC. As protein: CASSLEFAGRNEQFF. Filled out from reference TRBV11-2 and TRBJ2-1, the complete variable domain reads EAGVAQSPRYKIIEKRQSVAFWCNPISGHATLYWYQQILGQGPKLLIQFQNNGVVDDSQLPKDRFSAERLKGVDSTLKIQPAKLEDSAVYLCASSLEFAGRNEQFFGPGTRLTVL.

This clone was picked up a small number of times. This sequence joins TRBV11-2 and TRBJ2-1; 7 positions agree with TRBD2. Germline CDR1 and CDR2: SGHAT and FQNNGV. V shed 6 bases, J shed 3 bases, and the junction held 2 bases outside the gene matches. The CDR3 is 13 residues long. CDR3 amino acids: CASSAGVYNEQFF. CDR3 bases: TGTGCCAGCAGTGCGGGGGTCTACAATGAGCAGTTCTTC.

J is TRBJ1-1 and V is TRBV6-6; 9 nucleotides match TRBD1. With 0 bases clipped from V and 1 base from J, the junction kept 0 bases outside the gene matches. CDR1 and CDR2 from the germline V gene are MNHNY and SVGAGI (reference sequence). The CDR3 is 15 residues long. For the CDR3, the DNA is TGTGCCAGCAGTTACTCGGGACAGGGGAACACTGAAGCTTTCTTT. This encodes CASSYSGQGNTEAFF.

The chain links TRBV9 to TRBJ2-2, with 9 bases identical to TRBD1. The CDR3 totals 15 residues. V shed 4 bases, J shed 5 bases, and the junction held 6 bases outside the gene matches. In germline, CDR1 is SGDLS, CDR2 YYNGEE. The CDR3 region is CASSRWTGVTGELFF. DNA of the CDR3: TGTGCCAGCAGCAGATGGACAGGGGTGACCGGGGAGCTGTTTTTT.

The genes are TRBV21-1 and TRBJ1-2; the table's TRBD1 call for D was not verified on the DNA. TRBV21-1 is flagged as a pseudogene. This CDR3 has 16 residues. CDR3 sequence reads: CASSNSTLDRGEGYTF. CDR3 in DNA: TGTGCCAGCAGCAACTCTACCCTCGACAGGGGGGAGGGCTACACCTTC.

The chain recombines TRBV4-1 with TRBJ2-5, with D maybe TRBD2 (6 bases). The J call may be faulty, since TRBJ2-7 better matches the DNA end. Germline-derived CDR1 and CDR2 are MGHRA and YSYEKL. The CDR3 sequence is 15 residues long. The CDR3 DNA reads TGCGCCAGCAGCCACTTAGGAGCAGGAGGGGTCGAGCAGTACTTC. It translates to CASSHLGAGGVEQYF.

The gene calls are TRBV15 and TRBJ2-2; 11 bases agree with TRBD2. The CDR3 totals 19 residues. The germline gives CDR1 LNHNV, CDR2 YYDKDF (reference sequence). Trimming at V came to 4 bases and at J to 4 bases, leaving 14 bases not matched to a gene. For the CDR3, the DNA is TGTGCCACCAGCATCCTCGGGAGACTAGCGGGACGTTCCACCGGGGAGCTGTTTTTT. Its protein is CATSILGRLAGRSTGELFF. Full variable domain (remainder filled in from reference TRBV15 and TRBJ2-2): DAMVIQNPRYQVTQFGKPVTLSCSQTLNHNVMYWYQQKSSQAPKLLFHYYDKDFNNEADTPDNFQSRRPNTSFCFLDIRSPGLGDTAMYLCATSILGRLAGRSTGELFFGEGSRLTVL.

The chain is built from TRBV11-2 and TRBJ2-7; 10 bases line up with TRBD1. In germline, CDR1 is SGHAT, CDR2 FQNNGV. The CDR3 has 15 residues. V lost 3 bases and J lost 2; bases outside the gene matches: 4. The CDR3 nucleotides read TGTGCCAGCAGCTTTGCCGGGACAGGGGCCTACGAGCAGTACTTC. It yields the protein CASSFAGTGAYEQYF.

This clone was seen a handful of times. CDR3 sequence: CASGFSVVLATDTQYF. The CDR3, as DNA: TGTGCCAGCGGGTTCTCGGTGGTTTTAGCCACAGATACGCAGTATTTT. V gene TRBV7-9 combines with J gene TRBJ2-3; D unclear. Germline V gives CDR1 SEHNR, CDR2 FQNEAQ (reference sequence). The CDR3 loop spans 16 amino acids. The ends were cut back, 8 bases at V and 2 bases at J, with 20 bases in the middle.

J is TRBJ2-7 and V is TRBV7-9; no reliable D call. This CDR3 comprises 14 residues. CDR1 SEHNR and CDR2 FQNEAQ come from the germline V gene (reference sequence). The V gene lost 1 base and the J gene lost 6 bases, with 13 bases spanning the gap. The CDR3 reads CASSLVGEGGEQYF. DNA for the CDR3: TGTGCCAGCAGCTTAGTAGGAGAAGGCGGCGAGCAGTACTTC. Looking up the rest from reference TRBV7-9 and TRBJ2-7 gives the full variable domain: DTGVSQNPRHKITKRGQNVTFRCDPISEHNRLYWYRQTLGQGPEFLTYFQNEAQLEKSRLLSDRFSAERPKGSFSTLEIQRTEQGDSAMYLCASSLVGEGGEQYFGPGTRLTVT.